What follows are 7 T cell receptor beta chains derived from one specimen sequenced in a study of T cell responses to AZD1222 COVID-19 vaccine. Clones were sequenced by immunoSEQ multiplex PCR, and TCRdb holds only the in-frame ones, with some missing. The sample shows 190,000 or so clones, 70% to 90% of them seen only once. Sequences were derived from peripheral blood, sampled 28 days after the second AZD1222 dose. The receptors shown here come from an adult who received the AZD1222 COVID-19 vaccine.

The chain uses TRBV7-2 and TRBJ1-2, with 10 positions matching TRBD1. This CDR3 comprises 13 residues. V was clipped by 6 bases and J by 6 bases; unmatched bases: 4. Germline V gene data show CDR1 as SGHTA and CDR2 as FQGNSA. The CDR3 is CASRTGQGDGYTF. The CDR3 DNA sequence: TGTGCCAGCAGGACCGGACAGGGGGATGGCTACACCTTC. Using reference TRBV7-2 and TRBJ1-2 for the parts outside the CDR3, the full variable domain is GAGVSQSPSNKVTEKGKDVELRCDPISGHTALYWYRQSLGQGLEFLIYFQGNSAPDKSGLPSDRFSAERTGGSVSTLTIQRTQQEDSAVYLCASRTGQGDGYTFGSGTRLTVV.

CDR3 sequence (DNA): TGTGCAAGTCGCTTAGGCCCCCGGCGGATTACAGATACGCAGTATTTT. Residues: CASRLGPRRITDTQYF. J is TRBJ2-3 and V is TRBV12-2; the DNA was not compared with TRBD2, the D call given in the table. TRBV12-2 corresponds to a pseudogene. The CDR3 contains 16 residues.

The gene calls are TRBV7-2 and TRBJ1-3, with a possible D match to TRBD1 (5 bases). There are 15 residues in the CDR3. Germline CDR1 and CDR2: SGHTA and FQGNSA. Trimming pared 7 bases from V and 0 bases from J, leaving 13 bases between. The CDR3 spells CASIVDSYSGNTIYF. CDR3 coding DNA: TGTGCCAGCATCGTAGACAGCTACTCTGGAAACACCATATATTTT. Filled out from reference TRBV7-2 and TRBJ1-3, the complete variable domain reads GAGVSQSPSNKVTEKGKDVELRCDPISGHTALYWYRQSLGQGLEFLIYFQGNSAPDKSGLPSDRFSAERTGGSVSTLTIQRTQQEDSAVYLCASIVDSYSGNTIYFGEGSWLTVV.

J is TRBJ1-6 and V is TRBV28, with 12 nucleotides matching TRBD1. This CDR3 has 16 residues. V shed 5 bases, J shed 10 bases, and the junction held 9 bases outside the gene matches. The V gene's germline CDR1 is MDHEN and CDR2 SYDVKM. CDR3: CASSRGQGAAKSPLHF. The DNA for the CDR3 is TGTGCCAGCAGTCGGGGACAGGGGGCGGCCAAATCACCCCTCCACTTT.

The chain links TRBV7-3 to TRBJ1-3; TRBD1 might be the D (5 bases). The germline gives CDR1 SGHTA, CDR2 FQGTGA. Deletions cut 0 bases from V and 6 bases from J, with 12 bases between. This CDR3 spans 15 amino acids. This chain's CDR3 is CASSLTAGQTNTIYF. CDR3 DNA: TGTGCCAGCAGCTTAACGGCAGGGCAAACAAACACCATATATTTT.

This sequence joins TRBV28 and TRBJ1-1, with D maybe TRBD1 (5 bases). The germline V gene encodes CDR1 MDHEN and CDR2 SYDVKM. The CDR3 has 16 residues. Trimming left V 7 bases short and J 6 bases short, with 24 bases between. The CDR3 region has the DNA TGTGCCAGCAATCGAAGGGGCAGGCTCCAGGTCCCTGAAGCTTTCTTT. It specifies CASNRRGRLQVPEAFF.

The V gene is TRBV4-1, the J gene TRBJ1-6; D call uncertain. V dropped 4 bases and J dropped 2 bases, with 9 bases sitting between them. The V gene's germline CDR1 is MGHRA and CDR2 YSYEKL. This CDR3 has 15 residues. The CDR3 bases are TGCGCCAGCAGCCCCCGAACACCCTATAATTCACCCCTCCACTTT. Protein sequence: CASSPRTPYNSPLHF.